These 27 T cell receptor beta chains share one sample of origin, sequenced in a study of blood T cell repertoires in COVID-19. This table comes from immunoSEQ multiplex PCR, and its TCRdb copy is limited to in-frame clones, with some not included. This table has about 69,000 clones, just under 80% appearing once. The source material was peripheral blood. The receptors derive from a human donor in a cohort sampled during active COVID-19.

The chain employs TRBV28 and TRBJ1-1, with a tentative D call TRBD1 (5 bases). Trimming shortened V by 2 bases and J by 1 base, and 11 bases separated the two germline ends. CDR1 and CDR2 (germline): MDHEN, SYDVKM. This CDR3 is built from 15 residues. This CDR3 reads CASSLPGIGNTEAFF. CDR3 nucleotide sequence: TGTGCCAGCAGTTTACCAGGGATTGGGAACACTGAAGCTTTCTTT.

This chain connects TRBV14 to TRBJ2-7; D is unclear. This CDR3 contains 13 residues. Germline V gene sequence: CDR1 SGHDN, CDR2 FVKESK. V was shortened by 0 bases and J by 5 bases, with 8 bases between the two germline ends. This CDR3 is CASSQDGWNEQYF. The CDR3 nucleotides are TGTGCCAGCAGCCAAGACGGGTGGAACGAGCAGTACTTC. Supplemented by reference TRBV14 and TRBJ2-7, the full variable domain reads EAGVTQFPSHSVIEKGQTVTLRCDPISGHDNLYWYRRVMGKEIKFLLHFVKESKQDESGMPNNRFLAERTGGTYSTLKVQPAELEDSGVYFCASSQDGWNEQYFGPGTRLTVT.

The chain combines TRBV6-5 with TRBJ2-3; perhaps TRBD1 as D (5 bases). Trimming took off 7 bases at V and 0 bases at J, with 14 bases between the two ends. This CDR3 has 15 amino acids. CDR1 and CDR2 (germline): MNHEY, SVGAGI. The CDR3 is CASMEGRVSTDTQYF. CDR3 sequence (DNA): TGTGCCAGCATGGAAGGCAGGGTTAGCACAGATACGCAGTATTTT.

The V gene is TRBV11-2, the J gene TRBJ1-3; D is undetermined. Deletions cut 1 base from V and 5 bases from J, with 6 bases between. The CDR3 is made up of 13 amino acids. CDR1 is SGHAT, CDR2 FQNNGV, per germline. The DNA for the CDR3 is TGTGCCAGCAGCTTAGGGGCCCGAAACACCATATATTTT. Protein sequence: CASSLGARNTIYF.

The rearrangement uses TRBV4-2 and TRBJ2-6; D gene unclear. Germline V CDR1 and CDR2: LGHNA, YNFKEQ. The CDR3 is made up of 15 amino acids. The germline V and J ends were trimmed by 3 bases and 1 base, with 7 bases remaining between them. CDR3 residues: CASSQVRSGANVLTF. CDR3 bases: TGTGCCAGCAGCCAGGTCAGGTCTGGGGCCAACGTCCTGACTTTC.

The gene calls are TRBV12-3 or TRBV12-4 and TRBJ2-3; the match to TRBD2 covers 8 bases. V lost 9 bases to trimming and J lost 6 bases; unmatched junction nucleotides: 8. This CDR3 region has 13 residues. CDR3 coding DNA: TGTGCCAGTATGACTAGCGTTGGGGATACGCAGTATTTT. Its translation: CASMTSVGDTQYF.

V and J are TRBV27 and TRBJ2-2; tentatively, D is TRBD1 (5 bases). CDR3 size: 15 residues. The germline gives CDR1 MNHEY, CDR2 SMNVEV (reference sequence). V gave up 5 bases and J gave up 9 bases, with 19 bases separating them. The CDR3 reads CASSPARWQGRELFF. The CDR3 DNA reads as TGTGCCAGCAGTCCCGCCCGATGGCAGGGCCGGGAGCTGTTTTTT.

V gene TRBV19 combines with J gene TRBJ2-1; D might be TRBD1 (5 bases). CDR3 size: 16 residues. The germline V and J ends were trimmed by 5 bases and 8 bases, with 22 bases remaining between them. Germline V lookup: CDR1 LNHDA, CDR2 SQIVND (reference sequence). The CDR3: CASSDWTPSSFDEQFF. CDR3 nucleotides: TGTGCCAGTAGTGACTGGACACCAAGCTCATTCGATGAGCAGTTCTTC.

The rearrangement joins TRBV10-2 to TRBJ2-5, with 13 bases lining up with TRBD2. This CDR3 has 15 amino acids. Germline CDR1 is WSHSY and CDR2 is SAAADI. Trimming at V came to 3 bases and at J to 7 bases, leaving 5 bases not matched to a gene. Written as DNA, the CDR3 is TGCGCCAGCAGTGACCTTAGGACTAGCGGGAGGACCCAGTACTTC. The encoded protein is CASSDLRTSGRTQYF.

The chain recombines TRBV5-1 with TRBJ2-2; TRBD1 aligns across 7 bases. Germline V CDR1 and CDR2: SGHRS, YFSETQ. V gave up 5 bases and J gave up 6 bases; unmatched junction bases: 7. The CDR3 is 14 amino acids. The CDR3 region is CASRETGASGELFF. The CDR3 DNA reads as TGCGCCAGCAGAGAAACAGGGGCCTCCGGGGAGCTGTTTTTT.

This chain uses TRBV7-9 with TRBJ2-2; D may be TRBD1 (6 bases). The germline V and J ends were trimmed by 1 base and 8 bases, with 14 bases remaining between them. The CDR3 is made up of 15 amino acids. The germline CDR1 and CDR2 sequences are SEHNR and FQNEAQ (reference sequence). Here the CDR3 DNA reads TGTGCCAGCAGCTTAGGGGACATAGGTGCGGGGGAGCTGTTTTTT. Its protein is CASSLGDIGAGELFF.

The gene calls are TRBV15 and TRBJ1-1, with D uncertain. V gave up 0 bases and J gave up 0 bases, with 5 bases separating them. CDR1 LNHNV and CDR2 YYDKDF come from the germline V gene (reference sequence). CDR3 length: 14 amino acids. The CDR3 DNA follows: TGTGCCACCAGCAGAGACGTCCTGAACACTGAAGCTTTCTTT. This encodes CATSRDVLNTEAFF. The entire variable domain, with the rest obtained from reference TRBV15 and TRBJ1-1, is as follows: DAMVIQNPRYQVTQFGKPVTLSCSQTLNHNVMYWYQQKSSQAPKLLFHYYDKDFNNEADTPDNFQSRRPNTSFCFLDIRSPGLGDTAMYLCATSRDVLNTEAFFGQGTRLTVV.

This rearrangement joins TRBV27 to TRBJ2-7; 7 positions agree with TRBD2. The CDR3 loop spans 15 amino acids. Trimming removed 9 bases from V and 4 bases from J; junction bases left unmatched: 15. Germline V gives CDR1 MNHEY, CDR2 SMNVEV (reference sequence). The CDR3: CARPRDGGSYYEQYF. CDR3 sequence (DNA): TGTGCCAGACCCCGGGACGGCGGGAGTTATTACGAGCAGTACTTC.

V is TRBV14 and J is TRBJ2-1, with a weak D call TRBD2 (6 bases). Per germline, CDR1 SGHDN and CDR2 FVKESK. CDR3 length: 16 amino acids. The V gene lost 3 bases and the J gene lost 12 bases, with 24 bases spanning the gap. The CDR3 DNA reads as TGTGCCAGCAGCCAGCACGGGCTAGCGTTGGCAATGAGGCAGTTCTTC. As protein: CASSQHGLALAMRQFF.

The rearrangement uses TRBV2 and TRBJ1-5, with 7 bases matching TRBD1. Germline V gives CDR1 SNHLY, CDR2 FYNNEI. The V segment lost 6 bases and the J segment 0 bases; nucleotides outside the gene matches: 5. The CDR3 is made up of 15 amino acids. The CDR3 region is CASRGTENSNQPQHF. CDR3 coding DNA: TGTGCCAGCAGGGGGACAGAAAATAGCAATCAGCCCCAGCATTTT. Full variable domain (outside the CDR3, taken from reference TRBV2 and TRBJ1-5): EPEVTQTPSHQVTQMGQEVILRCVPISNHLYFYWYRQILGQKVEFLVSFYNNEISEKSEIFDDQFSVERPDGSNFTLKIRSTKLEDSAMYFCASRGTENSNQPQHFGDGTRLSIL.

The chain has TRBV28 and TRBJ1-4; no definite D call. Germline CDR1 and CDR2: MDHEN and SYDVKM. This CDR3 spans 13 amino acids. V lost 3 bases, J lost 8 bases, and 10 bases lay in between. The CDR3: CASSLEVGEKLFF. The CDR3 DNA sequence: TGTGCCAGCAGTTTGGAGGTAGGAGAAAAACTGTTTTTT.

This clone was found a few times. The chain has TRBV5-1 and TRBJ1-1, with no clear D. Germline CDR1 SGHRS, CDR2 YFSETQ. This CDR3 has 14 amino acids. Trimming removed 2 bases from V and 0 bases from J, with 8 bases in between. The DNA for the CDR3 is TGCGCCAGCAGCTTCGCAGTCATGAACACTGAAGCTTTCTTT. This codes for CASSFAVMNTEAFF. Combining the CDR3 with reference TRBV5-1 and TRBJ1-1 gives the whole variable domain KAGVTQTPRYLIKTRGQQVTLSCSPISGHRSVSWYQQTPGQGLQFLFEYFSETQRNKGNFPGRFSGRQFSNSRSEMNVSTLELGDSALYLCASSFAVMNTEAFFGQGTRLTVV.

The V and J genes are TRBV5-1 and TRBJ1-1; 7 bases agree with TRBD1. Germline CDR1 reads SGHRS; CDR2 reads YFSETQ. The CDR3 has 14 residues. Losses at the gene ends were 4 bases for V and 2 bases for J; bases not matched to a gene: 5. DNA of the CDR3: TGCGCCAGCAGCATCGGGACAGACAACACTGAAGCTTTCTTT. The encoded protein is CASSIGTDNTEAFF.

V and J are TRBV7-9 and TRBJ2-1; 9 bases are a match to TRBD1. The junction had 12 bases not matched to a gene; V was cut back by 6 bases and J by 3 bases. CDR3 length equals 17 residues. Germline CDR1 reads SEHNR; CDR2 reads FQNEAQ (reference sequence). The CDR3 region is CASSSGDRGGLYNEQFF. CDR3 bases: TGTGCCAGCAGTTCCGGCGACAGGGGGGGACTCTACAATGAGCAGTTCTTC.

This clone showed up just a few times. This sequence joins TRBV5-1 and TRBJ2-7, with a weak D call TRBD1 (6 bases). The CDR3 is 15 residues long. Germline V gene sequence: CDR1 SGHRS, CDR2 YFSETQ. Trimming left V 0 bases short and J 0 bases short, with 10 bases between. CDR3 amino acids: CASSLAMDSSYEQYF. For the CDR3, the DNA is TGCGCCAGCAGCTTGGCCATGGACAGCTCCTACGAGCAGTACTTC.

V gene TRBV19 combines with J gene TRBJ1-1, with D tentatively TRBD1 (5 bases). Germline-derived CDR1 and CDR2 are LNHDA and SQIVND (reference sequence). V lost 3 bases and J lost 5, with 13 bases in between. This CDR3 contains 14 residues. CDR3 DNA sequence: TGTGCCAGTAGTATTGGTCAGGGAAGAACTGAAGCTTTCTTT. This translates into CASSIGQGRTEAFF. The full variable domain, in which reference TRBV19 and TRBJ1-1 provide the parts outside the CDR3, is DGGITQSPKYLFRKEGQNVTLSCEQNLNHDAMYWYRQDPGQGLRLIYYSQIVNDFQKGDIAEGYSVSREKKESFPLTVTSAQKNPTAFYLCASSIGQGRTEAFFGQGTRLTVV.

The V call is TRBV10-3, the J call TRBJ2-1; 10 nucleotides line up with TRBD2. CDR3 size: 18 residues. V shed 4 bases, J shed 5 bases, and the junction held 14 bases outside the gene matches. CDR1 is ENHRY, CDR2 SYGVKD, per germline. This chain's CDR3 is CAISAPNRGAGGNNEQFF. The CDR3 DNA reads TGTGCCATCAGTGCGCCTAACCGCGGAGCGGGAGGGAACAATGAGCAGTTCTTC.

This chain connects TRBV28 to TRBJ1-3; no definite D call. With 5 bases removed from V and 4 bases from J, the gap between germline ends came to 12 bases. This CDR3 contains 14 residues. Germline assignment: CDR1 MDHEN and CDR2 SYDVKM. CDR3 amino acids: CASSTATGGNTIYF. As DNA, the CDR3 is TGTGCCAGCAGTACAGCTACGGGGGGAAACACCATATATTTT.

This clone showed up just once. The CDR3 sequence: CASSLGQYYEQYF. Here the CDR3 DNA reads TGTGCCAGCAGCTTGGGACAGTACTACGAGCAGTACTTC. V is TRBV7-2 and J is TRBJ2-7, with 7 bases fitting TRBD1. The V and J ends lost 3 bases and 3 bases, in that order; junction bases with no gene match: 2. CDR1 SGHTA and CDR2 FQGNSA come from the germline V gene. This CDR3 has 13 amino acids.

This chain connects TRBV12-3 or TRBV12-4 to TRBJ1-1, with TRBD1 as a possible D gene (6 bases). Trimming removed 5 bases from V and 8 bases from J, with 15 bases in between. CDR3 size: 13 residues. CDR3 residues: CASSPWTAQEAFF. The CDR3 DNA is TGTGCCAGCAGTCCATGGACAGCTCAAGAAGCTTTCTTT.

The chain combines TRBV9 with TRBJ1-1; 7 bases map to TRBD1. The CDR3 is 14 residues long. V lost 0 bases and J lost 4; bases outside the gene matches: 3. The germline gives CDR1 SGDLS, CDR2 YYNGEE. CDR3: CASSVDAGGTEAFF. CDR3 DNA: TGTGCCAGCAGCGTAGATGCAGGGGGCACTGAAGCTTTCTTT.

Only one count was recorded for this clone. CDR3 sequence: CASSLARWQGNTGELFF. The DNA of the CDR3 is TGTGCCAGCAGCTTAGCGCGCTGGCAGGGAAACACCGGGGAGCTGTTTTTT. This chain uses TRBV7-6 with TRBJ2-2, with a tentative D call TRBD1 (5 bases). This CDR3 comprises 17 residues. Germline V lookup: CDR1 SGHVS, CDR2 FNYEAQ. The germline V and J ends were trimmed by 0 bases and 2 bases, with 13 bases remaining between them.